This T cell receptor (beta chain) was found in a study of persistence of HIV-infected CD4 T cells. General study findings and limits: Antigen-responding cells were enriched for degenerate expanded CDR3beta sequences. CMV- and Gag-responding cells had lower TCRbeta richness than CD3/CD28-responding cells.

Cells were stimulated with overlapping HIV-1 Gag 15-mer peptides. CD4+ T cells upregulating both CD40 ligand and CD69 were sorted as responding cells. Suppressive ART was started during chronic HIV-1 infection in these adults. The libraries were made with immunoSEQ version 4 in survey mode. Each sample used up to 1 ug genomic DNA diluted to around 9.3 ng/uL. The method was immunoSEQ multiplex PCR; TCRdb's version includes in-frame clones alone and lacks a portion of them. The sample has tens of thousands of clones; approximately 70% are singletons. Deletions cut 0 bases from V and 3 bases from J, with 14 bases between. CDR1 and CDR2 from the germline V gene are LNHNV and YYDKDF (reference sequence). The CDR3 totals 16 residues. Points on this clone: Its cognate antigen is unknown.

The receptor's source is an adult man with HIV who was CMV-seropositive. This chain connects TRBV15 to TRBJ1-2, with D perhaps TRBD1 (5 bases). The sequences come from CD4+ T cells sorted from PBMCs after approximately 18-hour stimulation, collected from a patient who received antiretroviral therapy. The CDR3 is CATSREKGTGDYGYTF. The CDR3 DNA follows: TGTGCCACCAGCAGAGAAAAGGGGACGGGCGACTATGGCTACACCTTC. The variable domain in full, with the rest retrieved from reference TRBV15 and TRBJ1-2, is DAMVIQNPRYQVTQFGKPVTLSCSQTLNHNVMYWYQQKSSQAPKLLFHYYDKDFNNEADTPDNFQSRRPNTSFCFLDIRSPGLGDTAMYLCATSREKGTGDYGYTFGSGTRLTVV.